The 24 T cell receptor beta chains presented below share a single source sample, sequenced in a study of CD4 T cells in relation to SARS-CoV-2 and coronaviruses. Before the COVID-19 pandemic, during about 2010-2018, CD4+ T cells were taken from unexposed donors. CD4+ T cells were isolated from the cells after roughly 11 days of culture. The antigens of these receptors remain unknown. This table comes from immunoSEQ multiplex PCR, and its TCRdb copy is limited to in-frame clones, with some not included. The sample has around 20,000 clones; over 75% are singletons. Sequenced input: CD4+ T cells from PBMCs, cultured in vitro. The receptors were sampled from a human donor in good health.

V gene TRBV5-6 combines with J gene TRBJ1-5, with unresolved D. This CDR3 has 16 amino acids. CDR1 is SGHDT, CDR2 YYEEEE, per germline. Trimming cost V 0 bases and J 5 bases, with 15 bases left between them. This CDR3 reads CASSLASGMLDQPQHF. CDR3 DNA sequence: TGTGCCAGCAGCTTGGCCTCCGGGATGTTAGATCAGCCCCAGCATTTT.

The chain recombines TRBV6-5 with TRBJ2-7; D possibly matches TRBD1 or TRBD2 (5 bases each). V was cut by 0 bases and J by 2 bases, with 14 bases left in between. The germline V gene encodes CDR1 MNHEY and CDR2 SVGAGI. The CDR3 is made up of 16 amino acids. The CDR3 loop reads CASSYSLNGDAYEQYF. The CDR3, as DNA: TGTGCCAGCAGTTACTCGTTAAATGGGGACGCCTACGAGCAGTACTTC.

This chain uses TRBV6-5 with TRBJ1-1; tentative D call: TRBD1 (6 bases). CDR1 MNHEY and CDR2 SVGAGI come from the germline V gene. V dropped 7 bases and J dropped 7 bases, with 19 bases sitting between them. The CDR3 runs to 14 residues. This CDR3 is CASKPAGAGSEAFF. DNA for the CDR3: TGTGCCAGCAAACCAGCAGGGGCGGGTAGTGAAGCTTTCTTT.

The chain joins TRBV11-2 to TRBJ2-1; 7 bases line up with TRBD2. The junction had 14 bases not matched to a gene; V was cut back by 5 bases and J by 1 base. This CDR3 region has 18 residues. Germline values: CDR1 SGHAT, CDR2 FQNNGV. CDR3 DNA: TGTGCCAGCAGCCTCCGAGGCCCCGGGACTACATCCTACAATGAGCAGTTCTTC. Translation: CASSLRGPGTTSYNEQFF.

The rearrangement joins TRBV18 to TRBJ2-7, with a possible D match to TRBD2 (5 bases). The CDR3 covers 14 residues. The V gene lost 1 base and the J gene lost 4 bases, with 11 bases spanning the gap. Germline lookup yields CDR1 KGHSH and CDR2 LQKENI. CDR3 in amino acids: CASSPRRARYEQYF. The CDR3 region has the DNA TGTGCCAGCTCACCACGGCGGGCCCGTTACGAGCAGTACTTC. The variable domain in full, with the rest retrieved from reference TRBV18 and TRBJ2-7, is NAGVMQNPRHLVRRRGQEARLRCSPMKGHSHVYWYRQLPEEGLKFMVYLQKENIIDESGMPKERFSAEFPKEGPSILRIQQVVRGDSAAYFCASSPRRARYEQYFGPGTRLTVT.

This clone was picked up one time. V is TRBV24-1 and J is TRBJ2-1; D unclear. V lost 2 bases and J 7 bases, leaving 11 bases between the germline ends. Per the germline V gene, CDR1 is KGHDR and CDR2 is SFDVKD. The CDR3 consists of 14 residues. The CDR3 is CATSDSVGMNEQFF. The CDR3, as DNA: TGTGCCACCAGTGATTCTGTAGGGATGAATGAGCAGTTCTTC.

This chain connects TRBV24-1 to TRBJ2-3; D call uncertain. V lost 0 bases, J lost 1 base, and 10 bases lay in between. CDR1 is KGHDR, CDR2 SFDVKD, per germline. This CDR3 has 16 amino acids. The CDR3 is CATSDLPQSGTDTQYF. The CDR3, as DNA: TGTGCCACCAGTGATTTGCCGCAGAGCGGCACAGATACGCAGTATTTT.

The chain joins TRBV28 to TRBJ2-7, with D uncertain. In germline, CDR1 is MDHEN, CDR2 SYDVKM. The CDR3 has 17 amino acids. Trimming cost V 4 bases and J 2 bases, with 21 bases left between them. CDR3 in amino acids: CASSSRPLWRMTYEQYF. The DNA for the CDR3 is TGTGCCAGCAGTTCAAGACCCCTCTGGCGGATGACCTACGAGCAGTACTTC.

The table lists this clone with a count of one. The chain uses TRBV3-1 (or the pseudogene TRBV3-2) and TRBJ1-3, with D perhaps matching TRBD1 (6 bases). Trimming removed 5 bases from V and 2 bases from J, with 16 bases in between. CDR1 is LGHDT and CDR2 is YNNKEL in the germline V gene (reference sequence). The CDR3 contains 16 residues. This chain's CDR3 is CASSSHHTGTGNTIYF. CDR3 DNA sequence: TGTGCCAGCAGCTCCCACCACACAGGGACTGGAAACACCATATATTTT.

The V and J genes are TRBV4-1 and TRBJ2-3; the match to TRBD2 covers 8 bases. V gave up 6 bases and J gave up 5 bases; unmatched junction bases: 16. There are 17 residues in the CDR3. Germline lookup yields CDR1 MGHRA and CDR2 YSYEKL. The chain's CDR3 is CASSSVGREGLLDTQYF. CDR3 bases: TGCGCCAGCAGTTCGGTGGGTCGGGAGGGCCTCTTAGATACGCAGTATTTT.

The CDR3 nucleotides are TGCGCCAGCAGCGGTCTAGCGGGAGGGAGAAATGAGCAGTTCTTC. It specifies CASSGLAGGRNEQFF. J is TRBJ2-1 and V is TRBV5-1, with TRBD2 matching 12 bases. Germline V lookup: CDR1 SGHRS, CDR2 YFSETQ. With V trimmed by 4 bases and J by 7 bases, 6 bases remained unmatched. This CDR3 comprises 15 residues.

The genes are TRBV6-1 and TRBJ1-4; 8 bases fit TRBD1. This CDR3 has 16 amino acids. Losses at the gene ends were 1 base for V and 5 bases for J; bases not matched to a gene: 6. CDR1 MNHNS and CDR2 SASEGT come from the germline V gene. For the CDR3, the DNA is TGTGCCAGCAGTGAAGGACAGGGGAAAGGGAATGAAAAACTGTTTTTT. Protein: CASSEGQGKGNEKLFF.

This chain joins TRBV28 and TRBJ1-2; D may be TRBD1 (5 bases). From germline, CDR1 is MDHEN and CDR2 SYDVKM. The CDR3 is made up of 14 amino acids. Trimming took 10 bases from V and 2 from J, leaving 17 bases between them. The CDR3 DNA is TGTGCCACCGAGGGGAGGGGCTTGAACTATGGCTACACCTTC. Its protein product is CATEGRGLNYGYTF.

This clone was observed a handful of times. The chain carries TRBV19 and TRBJ1-5; maybe TRBD1 (6 bases). Germline V CDR1 and CDR2: LNHDA, SQIVND (reference sequence). The CDR3 sequence is 14 residues long. V was trimmed by 5 bases and J by 3 bases, leaving 11 bases between them. In DNA, the CDR3 is TGTGCCAGTAGTGGCGGACAGAACAATCAGCCCCAGCATTTT. It is translated as CASSGGQNNQPQHF.

The V call is TRBV7-3, the J call TRBJ1-1, with D unresolved. The CDR3 has 13 residues. Germline V gene lookup returns CDR1 SGHTA and CDR2 FQGTGA. Trimming stripped 1 base from V and 7 bases from J, with 10 bases between. The CDR3 loop is CASSLKGVGEAFF. The CDR3 DNA reads as TGTGCCAGCAGCTTAAAGGGAGTAGGTGAAGCTTTCTTT.

CDR3 sequence: CATSREYDTGSVNIQYF. The CDR3 DNA reads as TGTGCCACCAGCAGAGAGTATGACACCGGGTCGGTAAACATTCAGTACTTC. The V gene is TRBV15, the J gene TRBJ2-4; D is undetermined. With 0 bases removed from V and 6 bases from J, the gap between germline ends came to 18 bases. Per the germline V gene, CDR1 is LNHNV and CDR2 is YYDKDF (reference sequence). CDR3 length equals 17 residues.

V and J are TRBV10-3 and TRBJ2-1; 7 nucleotides match TRBD2. This CDR3 is 16 amino acids long. Trimming removed 0 bases from V and 12 bases from J; junction bases left unmatched: 14. CDR1 is ENHRY, CDR2 SYGVKD, per germline. The CDR3 nucleotides are TGTGCCATCAGTGAGTCCGTAGCGGGCGGCGCTTTTCGGCAGTTCTTC. Protein sequence: CAISESVAGGAFRQFF.

The rearrangement joins TRBV12-3 or TRBV12-4 to TRBJ2-3; D assignment may be TRBD1 or TRBD2 (5 bases each). V lost 6 bases to trimming and J lost 6 bases, with 13 bases between them. CDR3 size: 13 residues. Written as DNA, the CDR3 is TGTGCCAGCAGGATAGACAGCGGTGATACGCAGTATTTT. This translates into CASRIDSGDTQYF.

This clone was seen just once. The chain uses TRBV6-1 and TRBJ1-3, with D possibly TRBD1 on 6 matching bases. CDR1 is MNHNS, CDR2 SASEGT, per germline. This CDR3 is built from 15 residues. Deletions cut 1 base from V and 12 bases from J, with 19 bases between. The CDR3 spells CASSEEMGATRFIYF. Here the CDR3 DNA reads TGTGCCAGCAGTGAAGAGATGGGGGCGACTCGGTTCATATATTTT.

The chain has TRBV18 and TRBJ1-2, with 8 bases identical to TRBD1. The CDR3 length is 14 residues. Germline CDR1 KGHSH, CDR2 LQKENI. V lost 5 bases and J lost 4; bases outside the gene matches: 6. CDR3 in DNA: TGTGCCAGCTCATCCGAGACAGGGGCCTATGGCTACACCTTC. Translation gives CASSSETGAYGYTF.

In nucleotides, the CDR3 is TGTGCCAGCACCGCGTTCACCTACGAGCAGTACTTC. Translating it yields CASTAFTYEQYF. The chain uses TRBV28 and TRBJ2-7; D gene unclear. CDR1 is MDHEN, CDR2 SYDVKM, per germline. V lost 7 bases, J lost 2 bases, and 9 bases lay in between. This CDR3 is 12 amino acids long.

This clone was seen just once. The chain is built from TRBV5-5 and TRBJ2-7, with D uncertain. Trimming took 4 bases from V and 6 from J, leaving 20 bases between them. This CDR3 contains 15 residues. Germline V CDR1 and CDR2: SGHKS, YYEKEE (reference sequence). Written as DNA, the CDR3 is TGTGCCAGCAGCCGAACCGGTGTCCCTTCTGGCGAGCAGTACTTC. Translation: CASSRTGVPSGEQYF.

V gene TRBV24-1 combines with J gene TRBJ2-4; D gene unclear. CDR1 and CDR2 (germline): KGHDR, SFDVKD. The CDR3 is 16 amino acids. Trimming took off 3 bases at V and 0 bases at J, with 11 bases between the two ends. The CDR3 sequence is CATSDEELLAKNIQYF. The CDR3 nucleotides read TGTGCCACCAGTGATGAGGAGTTACTAGCCAAAAACATTCAGTACTTC.

V is TRBV19 and J is TRBJ2-2, with 9 bases lining up with TRBD2. J gave up 5 bases and V 7 bases, and 8 bases lay outside the gene matches. The germline V gene encodes CDR1 LNHDA and CDR2 SQIVND (reference sequence). There are 15 residues in the CDR3. The CDR3 bases are TGTGCCAGTACCCAGGTGGCGGGAGGGACCGGGGAGCTGTTTTTT. Amino acid sequence: CASTQVAGGTGELFF.